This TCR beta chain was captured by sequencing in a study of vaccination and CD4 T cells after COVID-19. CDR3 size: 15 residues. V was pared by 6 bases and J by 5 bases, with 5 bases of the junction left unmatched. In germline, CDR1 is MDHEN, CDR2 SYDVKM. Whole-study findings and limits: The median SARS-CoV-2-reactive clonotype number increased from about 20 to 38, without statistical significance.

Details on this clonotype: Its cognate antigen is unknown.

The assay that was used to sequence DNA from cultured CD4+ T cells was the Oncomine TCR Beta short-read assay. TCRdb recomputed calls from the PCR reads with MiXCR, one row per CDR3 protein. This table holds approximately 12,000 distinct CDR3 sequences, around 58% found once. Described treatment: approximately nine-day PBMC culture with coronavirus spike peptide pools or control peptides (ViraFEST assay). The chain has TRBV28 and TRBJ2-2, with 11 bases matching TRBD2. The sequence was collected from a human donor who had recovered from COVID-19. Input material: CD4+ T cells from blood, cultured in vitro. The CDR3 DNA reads TGTGCCAGCAGACTAGCGGGAGTTCGTACCGGGGAGCTGTTTTTT. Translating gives CASRLAGVRTGELFF.